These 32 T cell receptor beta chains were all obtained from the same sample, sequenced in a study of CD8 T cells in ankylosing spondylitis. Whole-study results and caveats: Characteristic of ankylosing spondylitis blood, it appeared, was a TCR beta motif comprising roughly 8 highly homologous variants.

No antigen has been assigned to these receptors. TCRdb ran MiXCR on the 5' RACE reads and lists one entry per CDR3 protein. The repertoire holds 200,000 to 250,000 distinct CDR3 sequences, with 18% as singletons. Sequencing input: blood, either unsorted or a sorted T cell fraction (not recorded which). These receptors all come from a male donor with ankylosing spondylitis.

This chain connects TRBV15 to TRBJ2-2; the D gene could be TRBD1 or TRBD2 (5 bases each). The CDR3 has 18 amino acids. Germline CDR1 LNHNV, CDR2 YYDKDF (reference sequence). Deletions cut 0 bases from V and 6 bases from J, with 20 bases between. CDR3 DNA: TGTGCCACCAGCAGAGACGGCGTGGGACCCGACCCGGCCGGGGAGCTGTTTTTT. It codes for CATSRDGVGPDPAGELFF.

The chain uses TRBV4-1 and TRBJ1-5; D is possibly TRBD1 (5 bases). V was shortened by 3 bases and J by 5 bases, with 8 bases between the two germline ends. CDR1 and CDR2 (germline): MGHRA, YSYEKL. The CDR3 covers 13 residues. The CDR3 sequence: CASSHLQDQPQHF. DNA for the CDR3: TGCGCCAGCAGCCATCTACAGGATCAGCCCCAGCATTTT.

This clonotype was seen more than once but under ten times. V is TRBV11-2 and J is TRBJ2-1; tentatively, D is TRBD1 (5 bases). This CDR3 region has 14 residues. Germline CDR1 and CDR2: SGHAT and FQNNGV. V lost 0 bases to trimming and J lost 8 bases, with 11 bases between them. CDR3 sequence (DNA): TGTGCCAGCAGCTTAGATGGGGCCGTGGATGAGCAGTTCTTC. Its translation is CASSLDGAVDEQFF.

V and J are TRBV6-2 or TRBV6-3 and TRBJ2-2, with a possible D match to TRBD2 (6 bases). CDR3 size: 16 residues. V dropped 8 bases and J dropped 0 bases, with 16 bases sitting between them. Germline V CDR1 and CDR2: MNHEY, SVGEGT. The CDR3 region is CASGSASGSNTGELFF. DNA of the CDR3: TGTGCCAGCGGATCAGCAAGCGGGTCGAACACCGGGGAGCTGTTTTTT.

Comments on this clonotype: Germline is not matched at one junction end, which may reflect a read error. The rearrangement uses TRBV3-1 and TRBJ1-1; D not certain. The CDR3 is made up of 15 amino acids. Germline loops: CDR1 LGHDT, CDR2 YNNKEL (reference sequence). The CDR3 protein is CATSQAAALNTEAFF. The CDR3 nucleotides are TGTGCCACCAGCCAAGCGGCAGCGCTGAACACTGAAGCTTTCTTT.

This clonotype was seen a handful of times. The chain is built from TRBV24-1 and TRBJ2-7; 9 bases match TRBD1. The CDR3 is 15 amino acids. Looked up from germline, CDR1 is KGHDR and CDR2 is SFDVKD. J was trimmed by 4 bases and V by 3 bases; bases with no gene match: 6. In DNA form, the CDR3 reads TGTGCCACCAGTGATCCTACAGGGGGCCGGTACGAGCAGTACTTC. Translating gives CATSDPTGGRYEQYF.

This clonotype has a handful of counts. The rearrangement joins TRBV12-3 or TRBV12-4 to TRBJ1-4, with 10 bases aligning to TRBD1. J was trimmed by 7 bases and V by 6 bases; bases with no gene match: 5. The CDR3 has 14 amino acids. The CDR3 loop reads CASSGQGGGEKLFF. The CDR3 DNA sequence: TGTGCCAGCAGCGGACAGGGGGGCGGTGAAAAACTGTTTTTT.

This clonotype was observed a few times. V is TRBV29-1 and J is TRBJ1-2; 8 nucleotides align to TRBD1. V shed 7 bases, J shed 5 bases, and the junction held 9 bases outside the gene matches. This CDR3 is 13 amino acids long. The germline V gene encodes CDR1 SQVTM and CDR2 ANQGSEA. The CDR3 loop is CSAGQGGLYGYTF. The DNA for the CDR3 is TGCAGCGCCGGACAGGGTGGGCTATATGGCTACACCTTC.

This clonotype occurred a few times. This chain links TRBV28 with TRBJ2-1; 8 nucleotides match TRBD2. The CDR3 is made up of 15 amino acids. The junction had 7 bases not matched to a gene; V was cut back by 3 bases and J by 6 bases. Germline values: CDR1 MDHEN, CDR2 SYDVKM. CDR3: CASSFGSGISNEQFF. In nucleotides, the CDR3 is TGTGCCAGCAGTTTCGGTAGCGGGATCAGCAATGAGCAGTTCTTC.

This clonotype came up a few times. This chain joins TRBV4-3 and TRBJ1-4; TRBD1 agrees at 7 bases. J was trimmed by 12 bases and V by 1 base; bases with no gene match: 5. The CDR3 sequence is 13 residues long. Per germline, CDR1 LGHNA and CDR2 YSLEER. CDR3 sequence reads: CASSQGGQAELFF. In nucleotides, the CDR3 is TGCGCCAGCAGCCAAGGTGGACAGGCAGAACTGTTTTTT.

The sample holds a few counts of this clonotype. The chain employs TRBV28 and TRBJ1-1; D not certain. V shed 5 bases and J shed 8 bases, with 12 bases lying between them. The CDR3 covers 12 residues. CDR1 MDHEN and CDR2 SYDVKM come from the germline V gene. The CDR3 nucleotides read TGTGCCAGCAGTGGGAACACCGGGGAAGCTTTCTTT. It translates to CASSGNTGEAFF. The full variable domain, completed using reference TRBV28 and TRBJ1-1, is DVKVTQSSRYLVKRTGEKVFLECVQDMDHENMFWYRQDPGLGLRLIYFSYDVKMKEKGDIPEGYSVSREKKERFSLILESASTNQTSMYLCASSGNTGEAFFGQGTRLTVV.

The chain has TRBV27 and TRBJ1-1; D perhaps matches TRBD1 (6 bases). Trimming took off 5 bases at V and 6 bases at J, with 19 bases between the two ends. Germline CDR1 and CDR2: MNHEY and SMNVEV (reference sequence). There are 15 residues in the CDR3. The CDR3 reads CASSPPGGGGSEAFF. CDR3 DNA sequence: TGTGCCAGCAGTCCCCCCGGGGGAGGGGGTTCTGAAGCTTTCTTT.

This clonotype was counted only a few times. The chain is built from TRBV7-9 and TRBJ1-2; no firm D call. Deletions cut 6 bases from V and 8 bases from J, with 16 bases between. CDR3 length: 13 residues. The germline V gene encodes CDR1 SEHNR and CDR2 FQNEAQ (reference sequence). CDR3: CASRQELVGGYTF. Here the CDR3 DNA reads TGTGCCAGCAGACAAGAATTGGTAGGAGGCTACACCTTC.

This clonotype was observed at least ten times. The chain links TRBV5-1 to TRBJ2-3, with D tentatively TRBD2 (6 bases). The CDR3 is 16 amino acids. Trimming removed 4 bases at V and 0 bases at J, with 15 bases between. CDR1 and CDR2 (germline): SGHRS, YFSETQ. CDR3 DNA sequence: TGCGCCAGCAGCCCCAGTCTAGCGAAAAGCACAGATACGCAGTATTTT. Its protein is CASSPSLAKSTDTQYF.

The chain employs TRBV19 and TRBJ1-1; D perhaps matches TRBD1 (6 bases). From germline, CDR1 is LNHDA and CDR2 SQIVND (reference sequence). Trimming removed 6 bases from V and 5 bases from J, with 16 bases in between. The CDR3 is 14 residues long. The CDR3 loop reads CASRTQGTVTEAFF. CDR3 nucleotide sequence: TGTGCCAGTAGGACACAGGGTACCGTAACTGAAGCTTTCTTT.

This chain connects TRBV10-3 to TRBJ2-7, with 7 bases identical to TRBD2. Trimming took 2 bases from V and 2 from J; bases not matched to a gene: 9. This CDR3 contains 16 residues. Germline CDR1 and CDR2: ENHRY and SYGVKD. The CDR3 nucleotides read TGTGCCATCAGTGAGGGAGGTAGCGGGTACCCCTACGAGCAGTACTTC. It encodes CAISEGGSGYPYEQYF.

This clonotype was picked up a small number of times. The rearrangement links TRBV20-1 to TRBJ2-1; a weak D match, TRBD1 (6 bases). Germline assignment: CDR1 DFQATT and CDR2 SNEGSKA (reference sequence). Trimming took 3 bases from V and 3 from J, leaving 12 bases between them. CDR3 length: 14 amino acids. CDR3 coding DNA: TGCAGTGCTAGCCAGGCACAGGGCTACAATGAGCAGTTCTTC. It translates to CSASQAQGYNEQFF.

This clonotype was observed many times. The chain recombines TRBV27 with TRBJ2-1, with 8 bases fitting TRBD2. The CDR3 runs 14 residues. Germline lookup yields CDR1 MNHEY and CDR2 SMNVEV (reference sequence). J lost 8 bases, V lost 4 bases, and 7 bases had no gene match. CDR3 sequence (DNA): TGTGCCAGCAGTTACAGCGGACTAGCTCATGAGCAGTTCTTC. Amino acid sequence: CASSYSGLAHEQFF.

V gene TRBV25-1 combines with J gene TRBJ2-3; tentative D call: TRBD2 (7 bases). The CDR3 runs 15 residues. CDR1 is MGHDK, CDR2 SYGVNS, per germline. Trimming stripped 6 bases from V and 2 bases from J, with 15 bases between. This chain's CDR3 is CASSGPGGNTDTQYF. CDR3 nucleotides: TGTGCCAGCAGCGGACCGGGGGGCAACACAGATACGCAGTATTTT.

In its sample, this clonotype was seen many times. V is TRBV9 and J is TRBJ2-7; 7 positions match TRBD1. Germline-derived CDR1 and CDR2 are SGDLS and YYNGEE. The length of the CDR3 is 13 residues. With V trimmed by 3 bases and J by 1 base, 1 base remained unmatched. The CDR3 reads CASSATGSYEQYF. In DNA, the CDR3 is TGTGCCAGCAGCGCGACAGGGTCCTACGAGCAGTACTTC.

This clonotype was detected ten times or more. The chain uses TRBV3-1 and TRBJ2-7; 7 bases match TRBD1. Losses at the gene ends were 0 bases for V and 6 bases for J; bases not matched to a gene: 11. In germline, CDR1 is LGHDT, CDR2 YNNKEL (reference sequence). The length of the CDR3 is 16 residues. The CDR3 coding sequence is TGTGCCAGCAGCCAAGAATTGGGACAGCTTGAATCCGAGCAGTACTTC. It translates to CASSQELGQLESEQYF.

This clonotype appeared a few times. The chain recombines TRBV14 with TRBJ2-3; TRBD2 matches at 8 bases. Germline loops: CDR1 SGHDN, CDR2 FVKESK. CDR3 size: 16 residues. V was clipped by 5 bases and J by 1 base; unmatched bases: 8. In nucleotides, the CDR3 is TGTGCCAGCAGCGTGCTAGCGGGTTGGGGCACAGATACGCAGTATTTT. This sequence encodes CASSVLAGWGTDTQYF.

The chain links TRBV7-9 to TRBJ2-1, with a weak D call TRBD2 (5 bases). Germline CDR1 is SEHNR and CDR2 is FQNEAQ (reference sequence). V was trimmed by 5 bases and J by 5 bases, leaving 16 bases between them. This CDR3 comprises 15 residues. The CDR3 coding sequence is TGTGCCAGCAGCCTTTCCGGTGGGGAGCACAATGAGCAGTTCTTC. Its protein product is CASSLSGGEHNEQFF.

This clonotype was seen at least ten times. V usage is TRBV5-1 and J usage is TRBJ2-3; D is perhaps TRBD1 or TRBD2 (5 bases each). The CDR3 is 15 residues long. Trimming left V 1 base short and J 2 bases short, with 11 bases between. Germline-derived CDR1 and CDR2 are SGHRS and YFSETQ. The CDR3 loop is CASSLFAGATDTQYF. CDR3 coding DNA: TGCGCCAGCAGCTTGTTCGCCGGGGCCACAGATACGCAGTATTTT.

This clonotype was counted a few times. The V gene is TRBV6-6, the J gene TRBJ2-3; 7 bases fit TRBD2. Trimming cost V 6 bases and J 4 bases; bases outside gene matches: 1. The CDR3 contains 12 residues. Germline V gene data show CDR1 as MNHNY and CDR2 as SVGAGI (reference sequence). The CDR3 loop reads CASRAGADTQYF. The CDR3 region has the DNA TGTGCCAGCAGGGCGGGGGCAGATACGCAGTATTTT.

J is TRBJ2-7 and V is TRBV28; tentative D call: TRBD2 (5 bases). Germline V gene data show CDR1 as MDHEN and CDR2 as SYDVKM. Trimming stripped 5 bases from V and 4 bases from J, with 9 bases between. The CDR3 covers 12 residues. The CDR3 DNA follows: TGTGCCAGCAGTCAACTAGTTTACGAGCAGTACTTC. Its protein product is CASSQLVYEQYF.

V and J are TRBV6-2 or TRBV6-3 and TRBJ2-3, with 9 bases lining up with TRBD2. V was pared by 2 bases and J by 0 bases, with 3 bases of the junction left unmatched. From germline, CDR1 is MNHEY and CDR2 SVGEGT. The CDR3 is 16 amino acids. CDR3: CASSYLTSGSTDTQYF. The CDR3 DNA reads TGTGCCAGCAGTTACCTTACTAGCGGGAGCACAGATACGCAGTATTTT.

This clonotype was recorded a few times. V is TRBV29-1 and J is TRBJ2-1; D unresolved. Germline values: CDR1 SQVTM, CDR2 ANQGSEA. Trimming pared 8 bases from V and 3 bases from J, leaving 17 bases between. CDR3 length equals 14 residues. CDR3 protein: CSTEGWGGYNEQFF. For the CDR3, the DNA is TGCAGCACCGAAGGATGGGGTGGCTACAATGAGCAGTTCTTC.

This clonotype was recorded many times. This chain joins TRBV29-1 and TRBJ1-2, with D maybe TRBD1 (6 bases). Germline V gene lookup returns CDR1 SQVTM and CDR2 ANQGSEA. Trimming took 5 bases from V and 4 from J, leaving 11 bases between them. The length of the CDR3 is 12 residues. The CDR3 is CSVPVGAYGYTF. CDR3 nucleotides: TGCAGCGTTCCGGTGGGGGCCTATGGCTACACCTTC.

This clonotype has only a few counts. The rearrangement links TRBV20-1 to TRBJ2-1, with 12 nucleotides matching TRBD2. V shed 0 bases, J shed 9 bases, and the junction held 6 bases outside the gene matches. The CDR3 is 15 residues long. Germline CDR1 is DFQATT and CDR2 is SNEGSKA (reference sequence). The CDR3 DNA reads TGCAGTGCTAGAGATGGAGCTAGCGGGGGGGCTGAGCAGTTCTTC. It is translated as CSARDGASGGAEQFF.

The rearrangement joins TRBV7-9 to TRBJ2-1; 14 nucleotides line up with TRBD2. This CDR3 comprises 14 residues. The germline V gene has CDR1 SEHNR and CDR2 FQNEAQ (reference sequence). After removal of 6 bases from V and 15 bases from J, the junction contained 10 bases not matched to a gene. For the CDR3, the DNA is TGTGCCAGCAGTGGGACTAGCGGGGGCCTCAGTCCGTTCTTC. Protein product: CASSGTSGGLSPFF.

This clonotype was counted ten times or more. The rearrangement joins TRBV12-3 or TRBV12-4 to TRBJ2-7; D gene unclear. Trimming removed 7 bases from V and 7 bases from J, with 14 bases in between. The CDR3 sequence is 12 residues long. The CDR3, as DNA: TGTGCCAGCAACCCAGAGGTCCTTGAGCAGTACTTC. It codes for CASNPEVLEQYF.